The 24 T cell receptor beta chains below all came from one sample that was sequenced in a study of liver allograft versus peripheral blood T cells. As for the study in general: Liver transplant recipients had T cell receptor repertoires compared between transplanted liver and peripheral blood.

TCRdb re-called the reads through MiXCR, storing one row per CDR3 protein. The table records about 10,000 distinct CDR3 sequences, approximately 22% of them present only once. The receptors were gathered from a human patient who had a liver transplant. The graft donor may have contributed some T cells.

In its sample, this clonotype is large. The chain links TRBV7-2 to TRBJ1-2; 9 bases fit TRBD1. Germline CDR1 reads SGHTA; CDR2 reads FQGNSA. V shed 1 base and J 7 bases; nucleotides not matched to a gene: 13. CDR3 length: 17 residues. As DNA, the CDR3 is TGTGCCAGCAGCTTAGACAGGGGGCTCGTCGAAATTGGTGGCTACACCTTC. This encodes CASSLDRGLVEIGGYTF.

Sample share makes this clonotype medium-sized. The chain couples TRBV18 to TRBJ1-3; 7 positions match TRBD1. The V gene end was trimmed by 5 bases and the J gene end by 16 bases; junction bases not matched to a gene: 17. Germline-derived CDR1 and CDR2 are KGHSH and LQKENI. The CDR3 is 14 residues long. The DNA of the CDR3 is TGTGCCAGCTCATCTACCCGACAGGGCCACCAAGGTTATTTT. Protein product: CASSSTRQGHQGYF.

This clonotype came up a few times. This chain links TRBV7-9 with TRBJ2-7; D is unresolved. V lost 6 bases and J 3 bases, leaving 6 bases between the germline ends. This CDR3 has 11 amino acids. Per germline, CDR1 SEHNR and CDR2 FQNEAQ (reference sequence). The CDR3: CASSLHYEQYF. In DNA form, the CDR3 reads TGTGCCAGCAGTCTTCACTACGAGCAGTACTTC.

The chain couples TRBV6-2 or TRBV6-3 to TRBJ2-1, with 11 bases matching TRBD2. CDR3 length equals 18 residues. After removal of 7 bases from V and 5 bases from J, the junction contained 16 bases not matched to a gene. From germline, CDR1 is MNHEY and CDR2 SVGEGT. In DNA form, the CDR3 reads TGTGCCAGCAACCGACTAGCGGGGAGAACCACTAACAACAATGAGCAGTTCTTC. This gives the protein CASNRLAGRTTNNNEQFF.

The chain has TRBV12-3 or TRBV12-4 and TRBJ1-5; D is ambiguous. V was pared by 10 bases and J by 4 bases, with 17 bases between. The CDR3 loop spans 14 amino acids. The CDR3 DNA is TGTGCCACCTCCAAGCAGACACCTAATCAGCCCCAGCATTTT. This gives the protein CATSKQTPNQPQHF.

As for this clonotype: Given a much more abundant clone one base away, this may be a read error. CDR3 DNA: TGTGCCAACGCTCCCGAAAGGGGGCGCGGCTATGGCTACACCTTC. Amino acids: CANAPERGRGYGYTF. The rearrangement links TRBV6-1 to TRBJ1-2, with 7 bases that match TRBD1. The CDR3 has 15 amino acids. The ends lost 10 bases at V and 4 bases at J; junction bases unmatched: 15. Germline CDR1 is MNHNS and CDR2 is SASEGT.

This clonotype has only a few counts. The CDR3 loop reads CASSALGGSSGYTF. The CDR3 DNA reads as TGTGCCAGCAGCGCTCTGGGGGGCTCATCTGGCTACACCTTC. The chain joins TRBV7-3 to TRBJ1-2; possible D gene TRBD1, 6 bases. The V gene's germline CDR1 is SGHTA and CDR2 FQGTGA. CDR3 length: 14 amino acids. V lost 5 bases, J lost 7 bases, and 17 bases lay in between. The full variable domain, rest sourced from reference TRBV7-3 and TRBJ1-2, is GAGVSQTPSNKVTEKGKYVELRCDPISGHTALYWYRQSLGQGPEFLIYFQGTGAADDSGLPNDRFFAVRPEGSVSTLKIQRTERGDSAVYLCASSALGGSSGYTFGSGTRLTVV.

This clonotype was counted between two and nine times. The genes are TRBV5-4 and TRBJ1-6; no reliable D call. Germline values: CDR1 SGHNT, CDR2 YYREEE (reference sequence). V dropped 0 bases and J dropped 7 bases, with 5 bases sitting between them. This CDR3 is 13 amino acids long. This chain's CDR3 is CASSLDPNSPLHF. CDR3 in DNA: TGTGCCAGCAGCTTGGATCCAAATTCACCCCTCCACTTT.

The genes are TRBV20-1 and TRBJ2-2; D is unclear. This CDR3 comprises 16 residues. Trimming took 0 bases from V and 0 from J, leaving 11 bases between them. The germline V gene has CDR1 DFQATT and CDR2 SNEGSKA (reference sequence). As DNA, the CDR3 is TGCAGTGCTAGAGATCGCAGAGCAGCGAACACCGGGGAGCTGTTTTTT. Its translation: CSARDRRAANTGELFF.

This clonotype is medium-sized (0.01 to 0.1%) within its sample. The chain couples TRBV27 to TRBJ1-2; a possible D gene is TRBD1 (5 bases). The germline gives CDR1 MNHEY, CDR2 SMNVEV (reference sequence). The CDR3 has 14 amino acids. V gave up 6 bases and J gave up 4 bases, with 15 bases separating them. The CDR3 sequence is CASRPDRYVYGYTF. The CDR3 bases are TGTGCCAGCAGGCCCGACAGATACGTCTATGGCTACACCTTC.

J is TRBJ2-7 and V is TRBV10-3, with D uncertain. Trimming stripped 3 bases from V and 1 base from J, with 4 bases between. The CDR3 contains 12 residues. The germline V gene has CDR1 ENHRY and CDR2 SYGVKD. The CDR3, as DNA: TGTGCCATCAGTGATCAGTCCTACGAGCAGTACTTC. Amino acid sequence: CAISDQSYEQYF.

This clonotype was counted only a few times. The V call is TRBV20-1, the J call TRBJ2-1; possibly TRBD2 for D (5 bases). Germline assignment: CDR1 DFQATT and CDR2 SNEGSKA (reference sequence). Trimming cost V 3 bases and J 1 base, with 16 bases left between them. The CDR3 covers 16 residues. This CDR3 reads CSARLFPGLSYNEQFF. CDR3 nucleotide sequence: TGCAGTGCTAGGCTCTTCCCCGGACTGTCCTACAATGAGCAGTTCTTC.

This clonotype was seen a handful of times. The chain employs TRBV18 and TRBJ2-1, with a tentative D call TRBD2 (5 bases). Looked up from germline, CDR1 is KGHSH and CDR2 is LQKENI. The V gene lost 0 bases and the J gene lost 7 bases, with 10 bases spanning the gap. The CDR3 is 14 residues long. As DNA, the CDR3 is TGTGCCAGCTCACCACCCGGGAATGAGAATGAGCAGTTCTTC. It specifies CASSPPGNENEQFF.

The J gene is TRBJ2-7, the V gene TRBV14; no clear D gene. The CDR3 is 16 residues long. V was pared by 1 base and J by 0 bases, with 13 bases between. Germline CDR1 and CDR2: SGHDN and FVKESK. The CDR3 coding sequence is TGTGCCAGCAGCCAAGTTAAAGGGTATAGCTCCTACGAGCAGTACTTC. Translated: CASSQVKGYSSYEQYF. The full variable domain, rest sourced from reference TRBV14 and TRBJ2-7, is EAGVTQFPSHSVIEKGQTVTLRCDPISGHDNLYWYRRVMGKEIKFLLHFVKESKQDESGMPNNRFLAERTGGTYSTLKVQPAELEDSGVYFCASSQVKGYSSYEQYFGPGTRLTVT.

The rearrangement uses TRBV7-9 and TRBJ2-3; no definite D call. The CDR3 spans 14 residues. Germline V gives CDR1 SEHNR, CDR2 FQNEAQ (reference sequence). V lost 5 bases and J 6 bases, leaving 15 bases between the germline ends. The CDR3 sequence: CASSPQLLIDTQYF. The CDR3 region has the DNA TGTGCCAGCAGCCCACAACTCTTAATCGATACGCAGTATTTT.

On this clonotype: A read error may be the cause here, since a much bigger clone is one base away. This chain joins TRBV10-3 and TRBJ2-2; tentatively, D is TRBD1 (5 bases). This CDR3 comprises 17 residues. The V end was cut by 6 bases, the J end by 0 bases, with 17 bases between. The germline V gene encodes CDR1 ENHRY and CDR2 SYGVKD. CDR3 in DNA: TGTGCCATCAGAACGTCCCAAGGGGCATCGAACACCGGGGAGCTGTTTTTT. It yields the protein CAIRTSQGASNTGELFF.

The chain carries TRBV7-9 and TRBJ1-3, with 7 bases lining up with TRBD1. CDR1 and CDR2 from the germline V gene are SEHNR and FQNEAQ (reference sequence). J was trimmed by 3 bases and V by 1 base; bases with no gene match: 3. This CDR3 has 15 residues. The CDR3 region is CASSLGTGVGNTIYF. The CDR3 nucleotides read TGTGCCAGCAGCTTAGGTACAGGGGTTGGAAACACCATATATTTT.

This clonotype is categorized as medium-sized (0.01 to 0.1%). This chain links TRBV6-5 with TRBJ2-7, with D unclear. The germline gives CDR1 MNHEY, CDR2 SVGAGI. The CDR3 is 13 residues long. Trimming stripped 2 bases from V and 1 base from J, with 6 bases between. The CDR3 region is CASSYRVSYEQYF. The CDR3 bases are TGTGCCAGCAGTTACAGAGTGTCCTACGAGCAGTACTTC.

This clonotype was counted a few times. The chain uses TRBV5-4 and TRBJ1-2, with TRBD1 identical over 7 bases. Germline trimming cut 4 bases from V and 1 base from J; bases unmatched to any gene: 7. Germline V CDR1 and CDR2: SGHNT, YYREEE (reference sequence). The CDR3 length is 15 residues. The CDR3 bases are TGTGCCAGCAGCCGGACAGGCGCGCTTAACTATGGCTACACCTTC. It translates to CASSRTGALNYGYTF.

This clonotype was detected ten times or more. The chain recombines TRBV6-8 with TRBJ1-4; possibly TRBD1 for D (5 bases). CDR1 MNHGY and CDR2 SAAAGT come from the germline V gene. The CDR3 contains 14 residues. With 7 bases removed from V and 5 bases from J, the gap between germline ends came to 14 bases. This chain's CDR3 is CASTNGTGNEKLFF. The CDR3, as DNA: TGTGCCAGCACTAACGGGACGGGAAATGAAAAACTGTTTTTT.

The chain is built from TRBV30 and TRBJ1-5; D is unresolved. Deletions cut 1 base from V and 4 bases from J, with 5 bases between. Germline V gene sequence: CDR1 GTSNPN, CDR2 SVGIG (reference sequence). The CDR3 has 12 residues. The CDR3 DNA reads TGTGCCTGGAGTGGTAGGAATCAGCCCCAGCATTTT. Translating gives CAWSGRNQPQHF.

The genes are TRBV14 and TRBJ2-3; 11 nucleotides agree with TRBD2. The ends lost 1 base at V and 7 bases at J; junction bases unmatched: 13. The germline gives CDR1 SGHDN, CDR2 FVKESK. The CDR3 totals 18 residues. CDR3 region: CASSQGGTSGNLMYTQYF. The CDR3 DNA reads TGTGCCAGCAGCCAAGGGGGGACTAGCGGAAACCTGATGTATACGCAGTATTTT.

CDR3 coding DNA: TGTGCCAGTAGTATTCGGGGCAGGCTGGAATTGAACACTGAAGCTTTCTTT. This gives the protein CASSIRGRLELNTEAFF. The gene calls are TRBV19 and TRBJ1-1, with a weak D call TRBD1 (5 bases). V lost 3 bases and J lost 0, with 17 bases in between. This CDR3 has 17 residues. Germline CDR1 is LNHDA and CDR2 is SQIVND (reference sequence).

V usage is TRBV19 and J usage is TRBJ2-3; 7 nucleotides agree with TRBD2. CDR1 and CDR2 (germline): LNHDA, SQIVND (reference sequence). CDR3 length equals 13 residues. Trimming at V came to 9 bases and at J to 3 bases, leaving 6 bases not matched to a gene. The DNA for the CDR3 is TGTGCCAGCCAAGGGCGGGGGACAGATACGCAGTATTTT. This codes for CASQGRGTDTQYF.